The clone carrying this TCR beta chain was found many times. The data originate from a study of regulatory T cells in long-lasting Graves disease. Study-wide context: For a period under 3 months, newly diagnosed Graves' patients had taken antithyroid drugs.

Building the TCR beta libraries relied on iRepertoire HTBI primers, and CDR3 regions underwent Arm-PCR. TCRdb independently ran MiXCR on the multiplex PCR reads; one entry per CDR3 protein. The sample lists approximately 230,000 distinct CDR3 sequences, around 19% occurring once. Trimming left V 5 bases short and J 0 bases short, with 11 bases between. Germline loops: CDR1 MDHEN, CDR2 SYDVKM. The CDR3 is made up of 15 amino acids. Time point in this sample: newly diagnosed GD, antithyroid drugs for less than 3 months. Researchers made the TCR library from RNA that was extracted from PBMCs. The TCR originated in a female donor with Graves disease. This chain uses TRBV28 with TRBJ1-5; no firm D call. Sequencing used peripheral blood mononuclear cells (PBMCs), obtained at new diagnosis, from a patient treated with antithyroid drugs. CDR3 protein: CASSLLWHSNQPQHF. CDR3 DNA: TGTGCCAGCAGTCTCTTATGGCATAGCAATCAGCCCCAGCATTTT. The full variable domain, completed using reference TRBV28 and TRBJ1-5, is DVKVTQSSRYLVKRTGEKVFLECVQDMDHENMFWYRQDPGLGLRLIYFSYDVKMKEKGDIPEGYSVSREKKERFSLILESASTNQTSMYLCASSLLWHSNQPQHFGDGTRLSIL.